The 18 T cell receptor beta chains below were found in one sample sequenced in a study of monozygotic twins with inflammatory bowel disease. TCRdb re-called the 5' RACE reads; every CDR3 protein appears as one record, without DNA. The record lists some 440,000 distinct CDR3 sequences, of which the ten most abundant hold around 2.4%. Sequencing was performed on blood. The receptors were gathered from a human donor with ulcerative colitis or Crohn's disease, or a healthy co-twin of an affected twin (not recorded which).

The genes are TRBV5-4 and TRBJ2-1; the D call of TRBD1 rests on TCRdb alone, since no DNA is present to check it. CDR3 length: 14 residues. Germline V CDR1 and CDR2: SGHNT, YYREEE (reference sequence). This chain's CDR3 is CASSSPGNYNEQFF.

The rearrangement joins TRBV4-2 to TRBJ1-6. Germline CDR1 is LGHNA and CDR2 is YNFKEQ. This CDR3 comprises 14 residues. CDR3 in amino acids: CASSQDGPQSPLHF.

The genes are TRBV4-1 and TRBJ1-2; the TCRdb D gene call, TRBD1, has no DNA to confirm it. Germline assignment: CDR1 MGHRA and CDR2 YSYEKL. This CDR3 contains 16 residues. The CDR3 reads CASSQAHQGFGYGYTF.

The chain uses TRBV5-4 and TRBJ1-1. This CDR3 is built from 12 residues. Germline assignment: CDR1 SGHNT and CDR2 YYREEE (reference sequence). The CDR3 is CASSLDSDQAFF. The whole variable domain, remainder taken from reference TRBV5-4 and TRBJ1-1, is ETGVTQSPTHLIKTRGQQVTLRCSSQSGHNTVSWYQQALGQGPQFIFQYYREEENGRGNFPPRFSGLQFPNYSSELNVNALELDDSALYLCASSLDSDQAFFGQGTRLTVV.

The chain links TRBV29-1 to TRBJ1-1; there is no DNA to check the TCRdb D call of TRBD1. Germline V gives CDR1 SQVTM, CDR2 ANQGSEA. This CDR3 is 15 amino acids long. The CDR3 region is CSAERSGRGNTEAFF.

The V and J genes are TRBV30 and TRBJ1-5; checking the TCRdb D call of TRBD1 is not possible without DNA. Germline V gives CDR1 GTSNPN, CDR2 SVGIG (reference sequence). This CDR3 is 15 amino acids long. This CDR3 is CAGGDQGNGNQPQHF.

The J gene is TRBJ1-2, the V gene TRBV11-2; TCRdb reports TRBD1, a call that lacks DNA to check it against. Looked up from germline, CDR1 is SGHAT and CDR2 is FQNNGV. The CDR3 loop spans 18 amino acids. CDR3 protein: CASSPTLIRTGGGYGYTF.

CDR3 protein: CASSLAPPREQYF. J is TRBJ2-7 and V is TRBV7-2; TCRdb lists TRBD2, though no DNA is available to test this call. Germline V CDR1 and CDR2: SGHTA, FQGNSA. This CDR3 has 13 residues.

The rearrangement joins TRBV29-1 to TRBJ2-1; TCRdb outputs TRBD2, but without DNA this stays unchecked. Germline lookup yields CDR1 SQVTM and CDR2 ANQGSEA. The CDR3 is made up of 15 amino acids. The CDR3 loop reads CSVEALLADYNEQFF.

The chain couples TRBV5-1 to TRBJ1-1. Germline CDR1 SGHRS, CDR2 YFSETQ. This CDR3 region has 18 residues. CDR3 sequence: CASSLARLTAPENTEAFF.

This chain joins TRBV6-1 and TRBJ1-2. CDR1 is MNHNS, CDR2 SASEGT, per germline. The CDR3 loop spans 13 amino acids. The CDR3 spells CASSEQNDYGYTF.

This chain links TRBV11-1 with TRBJ2-1; TCRdb's D gene call, TRBD2, goes unchecked for lack of DNA. CDR1 is SGHAT and CDR2 is FQDESV in the germline V gene (reference sequence). The CDR3 consists of 19 residues. This CDR3 reads CASSLGPMRGAGVAHEQFF.

The rearrangement uses TRBV18 and TRBJ1-2; TCRdb's D call of TRBD1 is untestable without DNA. CDR1 is KGHSH, CDR2 LQKENI, per germline. This CDR3 comprises 14 residues. The CDR3 sequence: CASSGGTVNYGYTF.

The rearrangement uses TRBV6-2 or TRBV6-3 and TRBJ2-6. Germline V gene data show CDR1 as MNHEY and CDR2 as SVGEGT. There are 17 residues in the CDR3. The CDR3 is CARKISGPISGANVLTF.

The rearrangement links TRBV3-1 to TRBJ1-4; TCRdb indicates TRBD1, and absent DNA this call remains unverified. CDR3 length equals 15 residues. The V gene's germline CDR1 is LGHDT and CDR2 YNNKEL (reference sequence). The CDR3 loop reads CASSQEGGGKEKLFF.

V usage is TRBV30 and J usage is TRBJ1-2; TCRdb designates TRBD1, a call that cannot be tested without DNA. CDR1 and CDR2 (germline): GTSNPN, SVGIG (reference sequence). The CDR3 sequence is 14 residues long. The CDR3 sequence: CASAAGTANYGYTF.

V and J are TRBV2 and TRBJ1-3; TCRdb lists TRBD1, though no DNA is available to test this call. The CDR3 consists of 17 residues. The germline V gene encodes CDR1 SNHLY and CDR2 FYNNEI. The CDR3 loop is CASSEGYSPGSGNTIYF. The full variable domain, its missing parts supplied by reference TRBV2 and TRBJ1-3, is EPEVTQTPSHQVTQMGQEVILRCVPISNHLYFYWYRQILGQKVEFLVSFYNNEISEKSEIFDDQFSVERPDGSNFTLKIRSTKLEDSAMYFCASSEGYSPGSGNTIYFGEGSWLTVV.

The J gene is TRBJ1-2, the V gene TRBV20-1; TCRdb's D gene call, TRBD1, goes unchecked for lack of DNA. CDR3 length: 12 amino acids. Per the germline V gene, CDR1 is DFQATT and CDR2 is SNEGSKA (reference sequence). This CDR3 is CSAPGLIYGYTF.